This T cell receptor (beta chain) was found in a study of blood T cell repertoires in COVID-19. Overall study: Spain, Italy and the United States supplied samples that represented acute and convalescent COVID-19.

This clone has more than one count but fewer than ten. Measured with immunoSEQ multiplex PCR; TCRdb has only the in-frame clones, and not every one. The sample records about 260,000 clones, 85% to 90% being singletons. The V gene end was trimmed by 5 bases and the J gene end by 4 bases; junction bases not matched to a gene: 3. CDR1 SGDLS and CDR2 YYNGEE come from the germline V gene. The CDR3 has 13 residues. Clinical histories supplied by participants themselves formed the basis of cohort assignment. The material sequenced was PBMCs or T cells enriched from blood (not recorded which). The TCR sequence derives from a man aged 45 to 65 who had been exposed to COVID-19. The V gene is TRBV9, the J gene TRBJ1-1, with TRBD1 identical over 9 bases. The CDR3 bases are TGTGCCAGCAGAGGGACAGGGAGCACTGAAGCTTTCTTT. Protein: CASRGTGSTEAFF.